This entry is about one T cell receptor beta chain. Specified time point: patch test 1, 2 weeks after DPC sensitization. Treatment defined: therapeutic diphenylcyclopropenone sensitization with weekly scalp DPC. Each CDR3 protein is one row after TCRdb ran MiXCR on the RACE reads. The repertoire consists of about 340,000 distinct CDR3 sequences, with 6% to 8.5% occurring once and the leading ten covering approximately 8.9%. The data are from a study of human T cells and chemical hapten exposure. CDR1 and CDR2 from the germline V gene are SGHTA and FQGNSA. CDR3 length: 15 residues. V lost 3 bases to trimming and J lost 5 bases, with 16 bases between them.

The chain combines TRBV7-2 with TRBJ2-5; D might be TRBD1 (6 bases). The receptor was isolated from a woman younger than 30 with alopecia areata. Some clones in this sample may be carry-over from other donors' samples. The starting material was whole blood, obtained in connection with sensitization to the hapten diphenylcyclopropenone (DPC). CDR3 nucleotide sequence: TGTGCCAGCAGCTTTCTAACAGGGAATCGCGAGACCCAGTACTTC. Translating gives CASSFLTGNRETQYF.